This entry is about one TCR beta chain. No antigen is known for it. Treatment here: roughly 10-day PBMC culture with coronavirus spike peptide pools or control peptides (ViraFEST assay). The unexposed donor's CD4+ T cells were collected before the COVID-19 pandemic (2011-2018). Upon completion of approximately 9 days of culture, CD4+ T cells were isolated via negative selection. The sample is drawn from a study of vaccination and CD4 T cells after COVID-19. Broader study findings: Spike mono-reactivity marked 304 of 307 vaccine-specific clones in convalescent patients.

Cultured CD4+ T cell DNA underwent sequencing with the Oncomine TCR Beta short-read assay. TCRdb re-called the PCR reads through MiXCR, storing one row per CDR3 protein. In the table there are some 7,700 distinct CDR3 sequences, 47% of which are singletons. CDR3 length equals 13 residues. CDR1 is SGHNT, CDR2 YYREEE, per germline (reference sequence). Losses at the gene ends were 5 bases for V and 6 bases for J; bases not matched to a gene: 2. The sample was CD4+ T cells from blood, cultured in vitro. The genes are TRBV5-4 and TRBJ1-1, with TRBD1 identical over 12 bases. This receptor was obtained from a human donor in good health. The CDR3 region is CASRGQGAAEAFF. The DNA of the CDR3 is TGTGCCAGCAGGGGACAGGGGGCTGCTGAAGCTTTCTTT.